These 27 T cell receptor beta chains were sequenced from one sample in a study of CD8+ T cells in alopecia areata. Reverse transcription of extracted RNA yielded cDNA, which provided the sequencing template. The table came from immunoSEQ multiplex PCR; TCRdb's copy has only in-frame clones and leaves some out. This table has around 100,000 clones, roughly three fifths appearing once. Sample treatment: oral pan-JAK inhibitor, 5-10 mg twice daily. The specimen was CD4+ T cells sorted from blood, collected at week 24, from a patient treated with tofacitinib. The receptors derive from a human donor with alopecia areata.

V and J are TRBV5-1 and TRBJ2-7, with TRBD1 matching 8 bases. Germline-derived CDR1 and CDR2 are SGHRS and YFSETQ. The CDR3 runs 14 residues. J gave up 6 bases and V 3 bases, and 8 bases lay outside the gene matches. The CDR3 loop is CASSSGQAVVEQYF. The DNA for the CDR3 is TGCGCCAGCAGCTCGGGACAGGCTGTAGTCGAGCAGTACTTC.

This clone was counted only a few times. In nucleotides, the CDR3 is TGTGCCACGGGGACTAGCGGGGGAAATGAGCAGTTCTTC. Encoded protein: CATGTSGGNEQFF. The rearrangement uses TRBV4-2 and TRBJ2-1, with TRBD2 matching over 14 bases. This CDR3 has 13 residues. V lost 10 bases and J lost 7; bases outside the gene matches: 3. Germline CDR1 LGHNA, CDR2 YNFKEQ.

The chain combines TRBV11-1 with TRBJ2-1, with D possibly being TRBD1 (6 bases). This CDR3 contains 16 residues. V was cut by 5 bases and J by 5 bases, with 19 bases left in between. CDR1 and CDR2 (germline): SGHAT, FQDESV (reference sequence). The CDR3 is CASSRHRAQVHNEQFF. DNA for the CDR3: TGTGCCAGCAGCCGACACAGGGCCCAGGTACACAATGAGCAGTTCTTC.

A few counts support this clone. The J gene is TRBJ2-3, the V gene TRBV4-2, with 8 bases fitting TRBD2. Trimming at V came to 6 bases and at J to 5 bases, leaving 7 bases not matched to a gene. The CDR3 extends over 14 amino acids. The germline CDR1 and CDR2 sequences are LGHNA and YNFKEQ. The CDR3 nucleotides are TGTGCCAGCAGTCGGGAGGGGGGGATAGATACGCAGTATTTT. Its translation: CASSREGGIDTQYF.

Worth noting for this clone: The sample contains more than one DNA sequence encoding this CDR3. V gene TRBV7-2 combines with J gene TRBJ2-7; D remains unclear. CDR1 and CDR2 (germline): SGHTA, FQGNSA. This CDR3 has 11 residues. Deletions cut 6 bases from V and 1 base from J, with 4 bases between. The CDR3 here is CASSPSYEQYF. The CDR3 DNA reads as TGTGCCAGCAGTCCTTCCTACGAGCAGTACTTC.

This chain joins TRBV7-2 and TRBJ2-1; 15 positions agree with TRBD2. Trimming at V came to 1 base and at J to 9 bases, leaving 7 bases not matched to a gene. Germline V gene data show CDR1 as SGHTA and CDR2 as FQGNSA. This CDR3 has 17 amino acids. This CDR3 is CASSLDGTSGGIGEQFF. The CDR3 bases are TGTGCCAGCAGCTTAGATGGGACTAGCGGGGGGATCGGTGAGCAGTTCTTC.

The chain combines TRBV25-1 with TRBJ1-6; 8 bases align to TRBD1. Germline V CDR1 and CDR2: MGHDK, SYGVNS. With 6 bases clipped from V and 9 bases from J, the junction kept 7 bases outside the gene matches. The CDR3 extends over 14 amino acids. CDR3 amino acids: CASSLQGGGSPLHF. The CDR3 DNA follows: TGTGCCAGCAGCCTACAGGGGGGAGGTTCACCCCTCCACTTT.

This chain joins TRBV4-2 and TRBJ1-5, with D hard to call. The germline V gene has CDR1 LGHNA and CDR2 YNFKEQ. The CDR3 loop spans 12 amino acids. The V end was cut by 0 bases, the J end by 6 bases, with 3 bases between. CDR3 region: CASSQEGQPQHF. CDR3 DNA: TGTGCCAGCAGCCAAGAGGGTCAGCCCCAGCATTTT.

CDR3 sequence reads: CASSLEFSGGSYNEQFF. The DNA of the CDR3 is TGTGCCAGCAGCTTAGAGTTCAGCGGGGGCTCCTACAATGAGCAGTTCTTC. The genes are TRBV11-2 and TRBJ2-1; 8 nucleotides align to TRBD2. Germline V gene data show CDR1 as SGHAT and CDR2 as FQNNGV. The CDR3 covers 17 residues. V was pared by 0 bases and J by 0 bases, with 4 bases of the junction left unmatched.

The rearrangement uses TRBV6-6 and TRBJ1-3; D perhaps matches TRBD1 (5 bases). Germline-derived CDR1 and CDR2 are MNHNY and SVGAGI (reference sequence). V gave up 8 bases and J gave up 0 bases, with 11 bases separating them. CDR3 size: 14 residues. CDR3 DNA: TGTGCCAGCCGGCCAGGGTCCTCTGGAAACACCATATATTTT. Residues: CASRPGSSGNTIYF.

This clone has more than one count but fewer than ten. The gene calls are TRBV6-6 and TRBJ2-5; no definite D call. This CDR3 comprises 13 residues. V lost 7 bases and J 1 base, leaving 10 bases between the germline ends. Germline CDR1 MNHNY, CDR2 SVGAGI (reference sequence). The CDR3 sequence: CASTSMLQETQYF. For the CDR3, the DNA is TGTGCCAGCACCTCGATGCTCCAAGAGACCCAGTACTTC.

The genes are TRBV11-2 and TRBJ2-5, with D unresolved. Trimming stripped 0 bases from V and 5 bases from J, with 4 bases between. The CDR3 sequence is 12 residues long. CDR1 and CDR2 from the germline V gene are SGHAT and FQNNGV. CDR3 sequence: CASSLDRETQYF. The CDR3 bases are TGTGCCAGCAGCTTAGACCGCGAGACCCAGTACTTC. Full variable domain (missing parts from reference TRBV11-2 and TRBJ2-5): EAGVAQSPRYKIIEKRQSVAFWCNPISGHATLYWYQQILGQGPKLLIQFQNNGVVDDSQLPKDRFSAERLKGVDSTLKIQPAKLEDSAVYLCASSLDRETQYFGPGTRLLVL.

This chain links TRBV7-8 with TRBJ2-6, with D possibly being TRBD1 (6 bases). The CDR3 sequence is 17 residues long. Germline lookup yields CDR1 SGHVS and CDR2 FQNEAQ. The ends were cut back, 8 bases at V and 0 bases at J, with 17 bases in the middle. CDR3 sequence: CASGNGQLLSGANVLTF. CDR3 in DNA: TGTGCCAGCGGTAACGGACAGCTACTCTCTGGGGCCAACGTCCTGACTTTC.

This clone was seen more than once but under ten times. The rearrangement uses TRBV6-5 and TRBJ1-1, with TRBD1 identical over 7 bases. The CDR3 covers 14 residues. J was trimmed by 4 bases and V by 2 bases; bases with no gene match: 4. Germline V lookup: CDR1 MNHEY, CDR2 SVGAGI. The CDR3 loop is CASSYLTGVTEAFF. The CDR3 DNA follows: TGTGCCAGCAGTTACCTAACAGGGGTCACTGAAGCTTTCTTT.

The chain recombines TRBV29-1 with TRBJ2-7; D not resolved. The V end was cut by 5 bases, the J end by 4 bases, with 6 bases between. The germline gives CDR1 SQVTM, CDR2 ANQGSEA. CDR3 length equals 10 residues. The CDR3 coding sequence is TGCAGCGTTATGCAGTACGAGCAGTACTTC. It yields the protein CSVMQYEQYF.

The V and J genes are TRBV4-2 and TRBJ2-3; no firm D call. V lost 5 bases, J lost 6 bases, and 9 bases lay in between. From germline, CDR1 is LGHNA and CDR2 YNFKEQ. CDR3 size: 12 residues. In DNA form, the CDR3 reads TGTGCCAGCAGCTCCGAGTCGGATACGCAGTATTTT. This encodes CASSSESDTQYF.

The CDR3 sequence: CASAQGNGNQPQHF. For the CDR3, the DNA is TGTGCCAGCGCACAGGGAAATGGCAATCAGCCCCAGCATTTT. V usage is TRBV27 and J usage is TRBJ1-5, with D possibly TRBD1 on 6 matching bases. Trimming left V 8 bases short and J 2 bases short, with 13 bases between. The length of the CDR3 is 14 residues. Germline values: CDR1 MNHEY, CDR2 SMNVEV (reference sequence).

CDR3 protein: CASSAGQNTEAFF. CDR3 in DNA: TGTGCCAGCTCAGCCGGCCAGAACACTGAAGCTTTCTTT. The chain uses TRBV18 and TRBJ1-1; D not certain. The germline V gene has CDR1 KGHSH and CDR2 LQKENI. Trimming shortened V by 5 bases and J by 1 base, and 8 bases separated the two germline ends. The CDR3 is 13 residues long. The full variable domain, completed using reference TRBV18 and TRBJ1-1, is NAGVMQNPRHLVRRRGQEARLRCSPMKGHSHVYWYRQLPEEGLKFMVYLQKENIIDESGMPKERFSAEFPKEGPSILRIQQVVRGDSAAYFCASSAGQNTEAFFGQGTRLTVV.

This clone was recorded at least ten times. Other nucleotide sequences in the sample specify the same CDR3. For the CDR3, the DNA is TGTGCCTGGAGTGTAGGTCTAGCGGGGCACAATGAGCAGTTCTTC. Translating it yields CAWSVGLAGHNEQFF. The chain joins TRBV30 to TRBJ2-1, with 9 bases fitting TRBD2. CDR1 and CDR2 from the germline V gene are GTSNPN and SVGIG (reference sequence). V shed 0 bases, J shed 5 bases, and the junction held 5 bases outside the gene matches. The CDR3 contains 15 residues.

Points on this clone: The same CDR3 arises from other DNA sequences in this sample as well. This chain links TRBV6-6 with TRBJ2-5; no definite D call. V lost 5 bases, J lost 1 base, and 2 bases lay in between. The V gene's germline CDR1 is MNHNY and CDR2 SVGAGI (reference sequence). There are 11 residues in the CDR3. The CDR3 sequence: CASSAQETQYF. CDR3 nucleotide sequence: TGTGCCAGCAGTGCCCAAGAGACCCAGTACTTC.

In its sample, this clone was seen a few times. The gene calls are TRBV29-1 and TRBJ1-2; no clear D gene. V lost 4 bases and J lost 2, with 8 bases in between. The CDR3 spans 12 residues. In germline, CDR1 is SQVTM, CDR2 ANQGSEA. CDR3 bases: TGCAGCGTTGTTCGAAGGAACTATGGCTACACCTTC. Amino acids: CSVVRRNYGYTF.

The gene calls are TRBV18 and TRBJ1-6; D is possibly TRBD1 (5 bases). Between the trimmed V and J ends, which lost 7 bases and 6 bases, there was a span of 10 bases. CDR1 is KGHSH and CDR2 is LQKENI in the germline V gene. The CDR3 consists of 13 residues. This CDR3 is CASFRDPNSPLHF. DNA of the CDR3: TGTGCCAGCTTCAGGGACCCTAATTCACCCCTCCACTTT.

In this sample, this clone turned up once. The chain has TRBV5-1 and TRBJ2-1; a weak D match, TRBD2 (5 bases). Per germline, CDR1 SGHRS and CDR2 YFSETQ. With 4 bases removed from V and 5 bases from J, the gap between germline ends came to 16 bases. The CDR3 contains 15 residues. In DNA, the CDR3 is TGCGCCAGCAGCACTGGAAGCGGACGGAACAATGAGCAGTTCTTC. Its translation: CASSTGSGRNNEQFF.

The genes are TRBV15 and TRBJ1-1; unclear D gene. CDR3 length: 13 amino acids. CDR1 and CDR2 (germline): LNHNV, YYDKDF (reference sequence). V shed 2 bases and J shed 5 bases, with 9 bases lying between them. The CDR3 nucleotides read TGTGCCACCAGCAGATCGGGAGGGACTGAAGCTTTCTTT. It translates to CATSRSGGTEAFF.

This chain connects TRBV7-2 to TRBJ1-5; 7 bases match TRBD1. Germline CDR1 reads SGHTA; CDR2 reads FQGNSA. The CDR3 extends over 14 amino acids. Trimming removed 1 base from V and 6 bases from J; junction bases left unmatched: 3. CDR3 amino acids: CASSLGQGAQPQHF. CDR3 nucleotide sequence: TGTGCCAGCAGCTTAGGACAGGGAGCTCAGCCCCAGCATTTT.

The genes are TRBV7-2 and TRBJ2-3, with 10 bases matching TRBD2. The CDR3 consists of 18 residues. Trimming took 5 bases from V and 0 from J; bases not matched to a gene: 11. Germline lookup yields CDR1 SGHTA and CDR2 FQGNSA. The CDR3 reads CASSPRSGGGSSTDTQYF. The CDR3 nucleotides read TGTGCCAGCAGCCCGAGGAGCGGGGGGGGATCTAGCACAGATACGCAGTATTTT.

This clone has more than one count but fewer than ten. CDR3 sequence reads: CASSFSAGGRRNEQYF. The CDR3 bases are TGTGCCAGCAGCTTCTCAGCGGGGGGGCGTAGAAACGAGCAGTACTTC. The chain carries TRBV7-9 and TRBJ2-7; 10 nucleotides line up with TRBD2. From germline, CDR1 is SEHNR and CDR2 FQNEAQ (reference sequence). CDR3 length: 16 residues. J gave up 5 bases and V 3 bases, and 10 bases lay outside the gene matches. The whole variable domain, filled in from reference TRBV7-9 and TRBJ2-7, reads DTGVSQNPRHKITKRGQNVTFRCDPISEHNRLYWYRQTLGQGPEFLTYFQNEAQLEKSRLLSDRFSAERPKGSFSTLEIQRTEQGDSAMYLCASSFSAGGRRNEQYFGPGTRLTVT.